Shown below are 9 T cell receptor beta chains from a single sample sequenced in a study of PD-1 blockade in classical Hodgkin lymphoma (dated by TCRdb to the early 2020s). The sample's time point label is to be understood as: newly diagnosed, previously untreated cHL patient sample. To prepare the library, the immunoSEQ multiplex PCR assay was applied. Entries here come from immuneACCESS through TCRdb and include only in-frame sequences with V and J called. Some clones fail to appear in such tables; in the studies checked, an unresolved V gene covers under half of the shortfall, and the cause of the remainder is unknown. The sample table shows some 70,000 clones, and about 94% are seen once. Together, the top ten hold over 2.5% of the sample. Sequencing was carried out using peripheral blood mononuclear cells (PBMCs). These receptors originate from a human donor with classical Hodgkin lymphoma.

The CDR3 sequence: CASSTQGTVNYGYTF. CDR3 DNA: TGTGCCAGCAGCACCCAGGGGACAGTCAACTATGGCTACACCTTC. This sequence joins TRBV11-2 and TRBJ1-2; 7 bases line up with TRBD1. Germline V gives CDR1 SGHAT, CDR2 FQNNGV. The CDR3 extends over 15 amino acids. V was clipped by 5 bases and J by 2 bases; unmatched bases: 8.

This sequence joins TRBV7-9 and TRBJ2-3; 8 bases fit TRBD2. Losses at the gene ends were 5 bases for V and 1 base for J; bases not matched to a gene: 8. In germline, CDR1 is SEHNR, CDR2 FQNEAQ (reference sequence). The CDR3 consists of 16 residues. Here the CDR3 reads CASSPRRAGGTDTQYF. CDR3 coding DNA: TGTGCCAGCAGCCCCCGTAGAGCGGGAGGCACAGATACGCAGTATTTT.

The chain combines TRBV2 with TRBJ1-3; a possible D gene is TRBD1 (5 bases). Germline CDR1 and CDR2: SNHLY and FYNNEI. The CDR3 runs to 14 residues. The germline V and J ends were trimmed by 3 bases and 1 base, with 7 bases remaining between them. The CDR3, as DNA: TGTGCCAGCAGTGATAGGGGATCTGGAAACACCATATATTTT. Protein sequence: CASSDRGSGNTIYF.

By its share, this clone is medium-sized (0.01 to 0.1%). This chain joins TRBV6-4 and TRBJ2-1; 13 bases are a match to TRBD2. This CDR3 spans 15 amino acids. Trimming removed 5 bases from V and 8 bases from J; junction bases left unmatched: 6. Germline assignment: CDR1 MRHNA and CDR2 SNTAGT. In DNA form, the CDR3 reads TGTGCCAGCAGTCAAACTAGCGGGGGGGCGGATGAGCAGTTCTTC. Its translation: CASSQTSGGADEQFF.

The J gene is TRBJ2-3, the V gene TRBV6-1; TRBD2 matches 11 bases. CDR3 length: 15 residues. The V gene end was trimmed by 5 bases and the J gene end by 4 bases; junction bases not matched to a gene: 5. Germline V gene sequence: CDR1 MNHNS, CDR2 SASEGT. This CDR3 is CASSRMTSGADTQYF. CDR3 coding DNA: TGTGCCAGCAGTCGAATGACTAGCGGGGCAGATACGCAGTATTTT.

This chain's CDR3 is CASSWRSQGYEQYF. In nucleotides, the CDR3 is TGTGCCAGCAGCTGGCGCTCCCAAGGGTACGAGCAGTACTTC. The chain is built from TRBV11-2 and TRBJ2-7; D is unclear. Between the trimmed V and J ends, which lost 4 bases and 4 bases, there was a span of 14 bases. The CDR3 has 14 amino acids. CDR1 and CDR2 (germline): SGHAT, FQNNGV.

The J gene is TRBJ1-2, the V gene TRBV11-2; D possibly corresponds to TRBD1 (5 bases). V was pared by 7 bases and J by 3 bases, with 15 bases between. CDR1 SGHAT and CDR2 FQNNGV come from the germline V gene. This CDR3 has 14 amino acids. The CDR3, as DNA: TGTGCCAGCACCTTTGTCAGGGCCTACTATGGCTACACCTTC. Its protein product is CASTFVRAYYGYTF.

The rearrangement uses TRBV19 and TRBJ1-4, with 8 bases lining up with TRBD1. CDR3 length equals 15 residues. Trimming at V came to 6 bases and at J to 5 bases, leaving 8 bases not matched to a gene. Per the germline V gene, CDR1 is LNHDA and CDR2 is SQIVND (reference sequence). Here the CDR3 reads CASSNLGQGNEKLFF. CDR3 in DNA: TGTGCCAGTAGCAATCTCGGACAGGGCAATGAAAAACTGTTTTTT.

This chain uses TRBV6-5 with TRBJ2-7, with D unclear. Trimming removed 3 bases at V and 4 bases at J, with 13 bases between. Germline V gene sequence: CDR1 MNHEY, CDR2 SVGAGI. There are 14 residues in the CDR3. CDR3 amino acids: CASSYRDGRYEQYF. CDR3 DNA: TGTGCCAGCAGTTATCGCGATGGCCGTTACGAGCAGTACTTC.